Listed here are 13 T cell receptor beta chains from one sample, sequenced in a study of blood T cell repertoires in COVID-19. Repertoires were generated with immunoSEQ multiplex PCR, while TCRdb's copy carries only in-frame clones and drops some. This sample has approximately 75,000 clones, with approximately 82% found just once. Sequenced material: peripheral blood. These receptor sequences come from a woman aged 80 or over with acute or convalescent COVID-19.

A few counts support this clone. The V call is TRBV9, the J call TRBJ2-7; D is uncertain. Germline lookup yields CDR1 SGDLS and CDR2 YYNGEE. The CDR3 runs 13 residues. V was cut by 1 base and J by 5 bases, with 10 bases left in between. The CDR3 sequence is CASSVSMAHEQYF. In DNA form, the CDR3 reads TGTGCCAGCAGCGTAAGTATGGCACACGAGCAGTACTTC.

The chain employs TRBV9 and TRBJ1-3, with a possible D match to TRBD1 (5 bases). V was shortened by 1 base and J by 0 bases, with 14 bases between the two germline ends. The CDR3 length is 17 residues. The germline V gene has CDR1 SGDLS and CDR2 YYNGEE. Here the CDR3 reads CASSVLPGKDSGNTIYF. The CDR3 DNA is TGTGCCAGCAGCGTACTCCCAGGGAAAGACTCTGGAAACACCATATATTTT.

This sequence joins TRBV4-1 and TRBJ2-5; 7 nucleotides match TRBD2. Trimming removed 4 bases from V and 5 bases from J; junction bases left unmatched: 4. The germline gives CDR1 MGHRA, CDR2 YSYEKL. The CDR3 covers 13 residues. CDR3 amino acids: CASSPGRVETQYF. The DNA of the CDR3 is TGCGCCAGCAGCCCTGGGAGGGTCGAGACCCAGTACTTC.

V usage is TRBV6-6 and J usage is TRBJ1-4, with D uncertain. This CDR3 is built from 14 residues. V was pared by 2 bases and J by 8 bases, with 12 bases between. CDR1 and CDR2 from the germline V gene are MNHNY and SVGAGI (reference sequence). The CDR3 bases are TGTGCCAGCAGTTACGGGGTGGGGAGCGAAAAACTGTTTTTT. As protein: CASSYGVGSEKLFF.

J is TRBJ2-2 and V is TRBV27; 7 bases are shared with TRBD1. Germline V lookup: CDR1 MNHEY, CDR2 SMNVEV (reference sequence). The CDR3 contains 15 residues. Germline trimming cut 5 bases from V and 6 bases from J; bases unmatched to any gene: 9. The CDR3 spells CASSLTGLTAGELFF. CDR3 in DNA: TGTGCCAGCAGTCTGACAGGGTTAACAGCCGGGGAGCTGTTTTTT.

The V gene is TRBV27, the J gene TRBJ1-5, with 7 bases aligning to TRBD1. The CDR3 has 15 residues. Germline CDR1 MNHEY, CDR2 SMNVEV (reference sequence). V shed 6 bases and J 1 base; nucleotides not matched to a gene: 6. The CDR3 DNA is TGTGCCAGCAGGGCGACAGGGTGGAGCAATCAGCCCCAGCATTTT. It translates to CASRATGWSNQPQHF.

V usage is TRBV6-5 and J usage is TRBJ2-7; 10 bases fit TRBD1. CDR1 is MNHEY, CDR2 SVGAGI, per germline. V dropped 6 bases and J dropped 3; count of bases not matched to a gene: 8. This CDR3 comprises 15 residues. Written as DNA, the CDR3 is TGTGCCAGCAGCCTCGGGACAGGGGTCCGCTACGAGCAGTACTTC. This gives the protein CASSLGTGVRYEQYF.

This chain uses TRBV19 with TRBJ2-5; no clear D. CDR1 is LNHDA, CDR2 SQIVND, per germline (reference sequence). V lost 1 base, J lost 2 bases, and 8 bases lay in between. The CDR3 spans 14 residues. In DNA, the CDR3 is TGTGCCAGTAGTATAGGTACAGCACAAGAGACCCAGTACTTC. This translates into CASSIGTAQETQYF.

This chain links TRBV24-1 with TRBJ1-3; TRBD1 matches at 7 bases. Germline V CDR1 and CDR2: KGHDR, SFDVKD. The junction had 12 bases not matched to a gene; V was cut back by 5 bases and J by 0 bases. This CDR3 has 18 amino acids. CDR3 coding DNA: TGTGCCACCAGTGGCTTTTCCGGACAGGCCAACTCTGGAAACACCATATATTTT. Translation: CATSGFSGQANSGNTIYF.

The chain uses TRBV4-1 and TRBJ1-2; D gene uncertain. The CDR3 totals 16 residues. Germline CDR1 reads MGHRA; CDR2 reads YSYEKL. Trimming pared 0 bases from V and 8 bases from J, leaving 19 bases between. CDR3 sequence reads: CASSQDSERAKRGYTF. CDR3 nucleotides: TGCGCCAGCAGCCAAGATTCGGAGCGGGCCAAACGGGGCTACACCTTC.

The V and J genes are TRBV19 and TRBJ1-3, with 9 nucleotides matching TRBD1. The CDR3 runs to 16 residues. The germline gives CDR1 LNHDA, CDR2 SQIVND (reference sequence). The V segment lost 4 bases and the J segment 0 bases; nucleotides outside the gene matches: 4. This CDR3 is CASSTQGAHSGNTIYF. Here the CDR3 DNA reads TGTGCCAGTAGTACACAGGGGGCCCACTCTGGAAACACCATATATTTT.

The chain couples TRBV15 to TRBJ2-7; D is uncertain. CDR3 length: 15 amino acids. Germline V CDR1 and CDR2: LNHNV, YYDKDF (reference sequence). V lost 0 bases, J lost 3 bases, and 12 bases lay in between. The CDR3 DNA follows: TGTGCCACCAGCAGAGATCCGCAGGTTGGCTACGAGCAGTACTTC. It codes for CATSRDPQVGYEQYF.

J is TRBJ2-5 and V is TRBV19; weak D call: TRBD2 (7 bases). V was pared by 7 bases and J by 4 bases, with 19 bases between. CDR1 LNHDA and CDR2 SQIVND come from the germline V gene (reference sequence). This CDR3 is 15 amino acids long. The CDR3, as DNA: TGTGCCAGTACCGAATCCCTCGGGGGGCGAGAGACCCAGTACTTC. This translates into CASTESLGGRETQYF.